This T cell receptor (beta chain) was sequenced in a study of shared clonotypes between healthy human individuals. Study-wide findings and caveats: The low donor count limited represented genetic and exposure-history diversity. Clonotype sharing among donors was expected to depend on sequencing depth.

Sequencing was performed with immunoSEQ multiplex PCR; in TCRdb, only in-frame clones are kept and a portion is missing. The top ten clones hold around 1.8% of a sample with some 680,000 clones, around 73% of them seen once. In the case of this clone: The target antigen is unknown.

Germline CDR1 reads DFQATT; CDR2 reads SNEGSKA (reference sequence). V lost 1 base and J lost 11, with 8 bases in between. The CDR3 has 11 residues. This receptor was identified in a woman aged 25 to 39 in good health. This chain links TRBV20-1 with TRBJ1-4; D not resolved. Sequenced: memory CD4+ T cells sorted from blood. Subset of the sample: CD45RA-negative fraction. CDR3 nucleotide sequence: TGCAGTGCTAGAGTTTTTGAGAAACTGTTTTTT. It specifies CSARVFEKLFF.